This T cell receptor (beta chain) was sequenced for a study of T cell changes during pregnancy in multiple sclerosis. Germline CDR1 LGHNA, CDR2 YSLEER. The CDR3 is 16 amino acids. With 0 bases removed from V and 4 bases from J, the gap between germline ends came to 12 bases. This table comes from immunoSEQ multiplex PCR, and its TCRdb copy is limited to in-frame clones, with some not included. The sample has about 49,000 clones, 92% seen once. V usage is TRBV4-3 and J usage is TRBJ2-2, with D possibly being TRBD2 (5 bases). The specimen was CD4+ T cells from peripheral blood mononuclear cells, collected in the second trimester of pregnancy. This receptor was taken from a female donor in good health, enrolled as a control in a pregnancy study. CDR3 loop: CASSQDARGATGELFF. The CDR3 DNA reads TGCGCCAGCAGCCAAGACGCCCGGGGAGCCACCGGGGAGCTGTTTTTT.